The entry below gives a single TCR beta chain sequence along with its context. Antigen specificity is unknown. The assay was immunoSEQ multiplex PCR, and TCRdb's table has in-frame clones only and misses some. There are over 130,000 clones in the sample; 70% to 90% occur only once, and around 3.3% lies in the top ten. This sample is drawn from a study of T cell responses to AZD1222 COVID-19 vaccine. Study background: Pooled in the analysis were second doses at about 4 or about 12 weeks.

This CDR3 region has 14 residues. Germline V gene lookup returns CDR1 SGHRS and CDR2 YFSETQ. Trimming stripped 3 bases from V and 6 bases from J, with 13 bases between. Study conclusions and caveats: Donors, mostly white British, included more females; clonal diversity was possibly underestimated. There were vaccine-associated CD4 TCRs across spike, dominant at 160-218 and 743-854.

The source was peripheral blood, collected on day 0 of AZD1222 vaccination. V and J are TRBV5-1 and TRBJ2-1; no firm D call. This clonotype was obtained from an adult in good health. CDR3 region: CASSSLDGSNEQFF. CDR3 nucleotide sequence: TGCGCCAGCAGCTCCTTGGACGGAAGCAATGAGCAGTTCTTC.